The 23 T cell receptor beta chains below all came from one sample that was sequenced in a study of T cell changes during pregnancy in multiple sclerosis. The assay was immunoSEQ multiplex PCR, and TCRdb's table has in-frame clones only and misses some. The table has tens of thousands of clones, 90% seen once. The sequenced sample was CD8+ T cells from peripheral blood mononuclear cells, obtained in the first trimester of pregnancy. The receptors derive from a female donor with multiple sclerosis, enrolled in a pregnancy study.

CDR3 protein: CASVSGGTEAFF. CDR3 DNA sequence: TGTGCCAGCGTCTCCGGAGGCACTGAAGCTTTCTTT. The V call is TRBV2, the J call TRBJ1-1, with D uncertain. The CDR3 length is 12 residues. V lost 8 bases and J 4 bases, leaving 11 bases between the germline ends. Germline CDR1 reads SNHLY; CDR2 reads FYNNEI.

The chain is built from TRBV19 and TRBJ2-2, with D perhaps matching TRBD1 (5 bases). Trimming pared 5 bases from V and 8 bases from J, leaving 12 bases between. Looked up from germline, CDR1 is LNHDA and CDR2 is SQIVND (reference sequence). The CDR3 is 13 amino acids. Here the CDR3 DNA reads TGTGCCAGTAGTTCAGGGATATTTGGGGAGCTGTTTTTT. Protein: CASSSGIFGELFF.

Worth noting for this clone: Compared with germline, one end of the junction differs, possibly owing to a read error. The chain combines TRBV9 with TRBJ1-2; D gene unclear. CDR1 is SGDLS, CDR2 YYNGEE, per germline. The CDR3 runs 10 residues. CDR3: CASSPRTEDF. Written as DNA, the CDR3 is TGTGCCAGCAGCCCGCGGACGGAGGACTTC.

The chain uses TRBV30 and TRBJ2-1; 14 nucleotides line up with TRBD2. The V segment lost 0 bases and the J segment 6 bases; nucleotides outside the gene matches: 7. This CDR3 is built from 17 residues. The germline gives CDR1 GTSNPN, CDR2 SVGIG (reference sequence). The CDR3 reads CAWSVGPGTSGSNEQFF. The DNA for the CDR3 is TGTGCCTGGAGTGTAGGACCCGGGACTAGCGGGAGCAATGAGCAGTTCTTC. Together with reference TRBV30 and TRBJ2-1, the CDR3 gives the full variable domain: SQTIHQWPATLVQPVGSPLSLECTVEGTSNPNLYWYRQAAGRGLQLLFYSVGIGQISSEVPQNLSASRPQDRQFILSSKKLLLSDSGFYLCAWSVGPGTSGSNEQFFGPGTRLTVL.

This chain joins TRBV7-9 and TRBJ2-7, with D maybe TRBD2 (7 bases). This CDR3 contains 15 residues. The V gene lost 6 bases and the J gene lost 5 bases, with 20 bases spanning the gap. In germline, CDR1 is SEHNR, CDR2 FQNEAQ (reference sequence). As DNA, the CDR3 is TGTGCCAGCAGGTTTACAGGTGCGGGGGCTGACGAGCAGTACTTC. It is translated as CASRFTGAGADEQYF.

For the CDR3, the DNA is TGCAGTGCTACCCCCACGAGGGGCTACACCTTC. This translates into CSATPTRGYTF. The V and J genes are TRBV20-1 and TRBJ1-2; D uncertain. Germline V gene sequence: CDR1 DFQATT, CDR2 SNEGSKA (reference sequence). The V end lost 4 bases, the J end lost 8 bases, and 11 bases lay between the germline ends. This CDR3 is built from 11 residues.

The chain links TRBV5-1 to TRBJ2-3; 10 bases map to TRBD2. CDR3 length: 17 amino acids. Germline-derived CDR1 and CDR2 are SGHRS and YFSETQ. Trimming at V came to 0 bases and at J to 1 base, leaving 5 bases not matched to a gene. The CDR3 protein is CASSLALTSGRTDTQYF. The DNA for the CDR3 is TGCGCCAGCAGCTTGGCGCTGACTAGCGGGCGCACAGATACGCAGTATTTT.

As regards this clone: The junction and the germline gene differ at one end; a read error may be behind it. The gene calls are TRBV5-4 and TRBJ2-3; no clear D. The CDR3 is 17 amino acids. Germline values: CDR1 SGHNT, CDR2 YYREEE (reference sequence). Here the CDR3 reads CASTLYGLPTSTDTQYF. CDR3 coding DNA: TGTGCCAGCACCTTGTATGGTCTTCCCACTAGCACAGATACGCAGTATTTT.

CDR3 protein: CASSPGGSGELFF. The CDR3 bases are TGTGCCAGCAGCCCAGGAGGGTCCGGGGAGCTGTTTTTT. The V call is TRBV9, the J call TRBJ2-2, with TRBD2 as a possible D gene (6 bases). The V gene lost 4 bases and the J gene lost 6 bases, with 10 bases spanning the gap. Germline-derived CDR1 and CDR2 are SGDLS and YYNGEE. The CDR3 has 13 amino acids. The entire variable domain, with the rest obtained from reference TRBV9 and TRBJ2-2, is as follows: DSGVTQTPKHLITATGQRVTLRCSPRSGDLSVYWYQQSLDQGLQFLIQYYNGEERAKGNILERFSAQQFPDLHSELNLSSLELGDSALYFCASSPGGSGELFFGEGSRLTVL.

Here the CDR3 reads CASTPGRGDGNTIYF. For the CDR3, the DNA is TGTGCCAGCACCCCCGGGAGGGGCGACGGAAACACCATATATTTT. This chain connects TRBV9 to TRBJ1-3; D perhaps matches TRBD1 (5 bases). Germline V gene lookup returns CDR1 SGDLS and CDR2 YYNGEE. V gave up 6 bases and J gave up 4 bases, with 17 bases separating them. The CDR3 totals 15 residues.

The chain employs TRBV5-6 and TRBJ2-5; 9 bases map to TRBD1. The CDR3 is 16 amino acids. The germline V gene has CDR1 SGHDT and CDR2 YYEEEE. After removal of 2 bases from V and 4 bases from J, the junction contained 9 bases not matched to a gene. The CDR3 spells CASSLGPTTGGETQYF. The CDR3 coding sequence is TGTGCCAGCAGCTTAGGTCCGACGACAGGGGGAGAGACCCAGTACTTC.

The chain has TRBV7-6 and TRBJ2-7; D remains ambiguous. The length of the CDR3 is 12 residues. V was shortened by 1 base and J by 7 bases, with 8 bases between the two germline ends. Per the germline V gene, CDR1 is SGHVS and CDR2 is FNYEAQ. CDR3 in amino acids: CASSLVVGEQYF. The DNA for the CDR3 is TGTGCCAGCAGCTTAGTTGTCGGTGAGCAGTACTTC.

CDR3 in DNA: TGTGCCAGCAGTTTCAGCAGGGGCTCAAATCAGCCCCAGCATTTT. It encodes CASSFSRGSNQPQHF. The chain couples TRBV27 to TRBJ1-5, with TRBD1 as a possible D gene (6 bases). The CDR3 spans 15 residues. The V end was cut by 3 bases, the J end by 4 bases, with 13 bases between. CDR1 MNHEY and CDR2 SMNVEV come from the germline V gene (reference sequence).

The chain links TRBV2 to TRBJ2-2; tentative D call: TRBD2 (6 bases). The CDR3 totals 16 residues. Germline values: CDR1 SNHLY, CDR2 FYNNEI. V lost 2 bases and J 5 bases, leaving 15 bases between the germline ends. Here the CDR3 DNA reads TGTGCCAGCAGTGAATATGGGACTGGGGGTACCGGGGAGCTGTTTTTT. Translation: CASSEYGTGGTGELFF.

The chain carries TRBV29-1 and TRBJ2-2; the D gene is possibly TRBD2 (6 bases). V lost 7 bases, J lost 0 bases, and 9 bases lay in between. The CDR3 is 13 residues long. CDR1 is SQVTM, CDR2 ANQGSEA, per germline. Written as DNA, the CDR3 is TGCAGCGGGGGCGGGACGAACACCGGGGAGCTGTTTTTT. It specifies CSGGGTNTGELFF.

The V call is TRBV29-1, the J call TRBJ2-7; possible D gene TRBD1, 7 bases. Trimming pared 7 bases from V and 2 bases from J, leaving 15 bases between. Germline loops: CDR1 SQVTM, CDR2 ANQGSEA. The CDR3 is made up of 13 amino acids. This CDR3 is CSAGGTAPYEQYF. As DNA, the CDR3 is TGCAGCGCCGGAGGGACAGCACCCTACGAGCAGTACTTC.

This rearrangement joins TRBV27 to TRBJ2-5; 12 bases fit TRBD2. Germline CDR1 is MNHEY and CDR2 is SMNVEV (reference sequence). The CDR3 consists of 16 residues. V shed 3 bases, J shed 2 bases, and the junction held 4 bases outside the gene matches. The CDR3 is CASSFTLAGGQETQYF. CDR3 nucleotide sequence: TGTGCCAGCAGTTTCACACTAGCGGGAGGTCAAGAGACCCAGTACTTC.

V usage is TRBV13 and J usage is TRBJ2-7, with 7 bases identical to TRBD2. The CDR3 covers 17 residues. The germline gives CDR1 PRHDT, CDR2 FYEKMQ (reference sequence). The junction had 13 bases not matched to a gene; V was cut back by 1 base and J by 4 bases. The CDR3 DNA sequence: TGTGCCAGCAGCTTAGCTGACGAGGGAGGGCCCGTTTACGAGCAGTACTTC. It specifies CASSLADEGGPVYEQYF.

This chain uses TRBV9 with TRBJ2-7; 7 bases agree with TRBD2. The V gene end was trimmed by 7 bases and the J gene end by 3 bases; junction bases not matched to a gene: 10. The germline V gene has CDR1 SGDLS and CDR2 YYNGEE. CDR3 length: 14 amino acids. The chain's CDR3 is CASGAGDSIYEQYF. In nucleotides, the CDR3 is TGTGCCAGCGGGGCGGGGGACTCCATCTACGAGCAGTACTTC.

This sequence joins TRBV4-1 and TRBJ2-1, with D possibly matching TRBD2 (6 bases). The V gene's germline CDR1 is MGHRA and CDR2 YSYEKL. The germline V and J ends were trimmed by 4 bases and 0 bases, with 13 bases remaining between them. This CDR3 has 16 amino acids. CDR3 region: CASSPPTGSSYNEQFF. The CDR3 nucleotides read TGCGCCAGCAGCCCCCCCACCGGGAGCTCCTACAATGAGCAGTTCTTC.

This chain connects TRBV7-9 to TRBJ2-7, with 11 bases aligning to TRBD2. This CDR3 has 16 amino acids. Germline lookup yields CDR1 SEHNR and CDR2 FQNEAQ (reference sequence). The V and J ends lost 4 bases and 4 bases, in that order; junction bases with no gene match: 9. The DNA for the CDR3 is TGTGCCAGCAGCTCAGTAGCGGGAGGGAGTTGGTACGAGCAGTACTTC. Protein sequence: CASSSVAGGSWYEQYF.

This clone showed up just once. This chain's CDR3 is CAISMGGDNEQFF. In DNA form, the CDR3 reads TGTGCCATCAGCATGGGGGGGGACAATGAGCAGTTCTTC. J is TRBJ2-1 and V is TRBV10-3; TRBD2 matches 7 bases. The germline gives CDR1 ENHRY, CDR2 SYGVKD. Germline trimming cut 6 bases from V and 5 bases from J; bases unmatched to any gene: 4. The CDR3 runs 13 residues.

The chain employs TRBV7-9 and TRBJ1-1, with 7 bases fitting TRBD1. The CDR3 runs to 15 residues. V lost 1 base to trimming and J lost 0 bases; unmatched junction nucleotides: 2. Germline lookup yields CDR1 SEHNR and CDR2 FQNEAQ (reference sequence). CDR3 sequence: CASSLDRGMNTEAFF. In nucleotides, the CDR3 is TGTGCCAGCAGCTTAGACAGGGGCATGAACACTGAAGCTTTCTTT. Variable domain in full (rest from reference TRBV7-9 and TRBJ1-1): DTGVSQNPRHKITKRGQNVTFRCDPISEHNRLYWYRQTLGQGPEFLTYFQNEAQLEKSRLLSDRFSAERPKGSFSTLEIQRTEQGDSAMYLCASSLDRGMNTEAFFGQGTRLTVV.